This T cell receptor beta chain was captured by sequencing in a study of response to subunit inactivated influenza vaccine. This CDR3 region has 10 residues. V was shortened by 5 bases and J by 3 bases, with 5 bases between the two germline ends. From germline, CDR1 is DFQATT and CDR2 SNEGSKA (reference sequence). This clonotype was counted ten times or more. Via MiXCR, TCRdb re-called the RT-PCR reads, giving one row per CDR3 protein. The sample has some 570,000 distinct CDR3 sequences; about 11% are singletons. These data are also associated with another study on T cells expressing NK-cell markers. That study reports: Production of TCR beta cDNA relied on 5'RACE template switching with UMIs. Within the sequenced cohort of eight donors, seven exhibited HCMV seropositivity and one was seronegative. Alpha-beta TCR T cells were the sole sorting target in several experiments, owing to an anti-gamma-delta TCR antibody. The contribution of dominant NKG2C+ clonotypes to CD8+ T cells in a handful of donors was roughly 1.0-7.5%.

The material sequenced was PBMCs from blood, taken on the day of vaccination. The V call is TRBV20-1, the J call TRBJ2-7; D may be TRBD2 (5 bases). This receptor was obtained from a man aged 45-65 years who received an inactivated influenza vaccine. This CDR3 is CSARDYEQYF. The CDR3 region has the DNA TGCAGTGCTCGGGACTACGAGCAGTACTTC.